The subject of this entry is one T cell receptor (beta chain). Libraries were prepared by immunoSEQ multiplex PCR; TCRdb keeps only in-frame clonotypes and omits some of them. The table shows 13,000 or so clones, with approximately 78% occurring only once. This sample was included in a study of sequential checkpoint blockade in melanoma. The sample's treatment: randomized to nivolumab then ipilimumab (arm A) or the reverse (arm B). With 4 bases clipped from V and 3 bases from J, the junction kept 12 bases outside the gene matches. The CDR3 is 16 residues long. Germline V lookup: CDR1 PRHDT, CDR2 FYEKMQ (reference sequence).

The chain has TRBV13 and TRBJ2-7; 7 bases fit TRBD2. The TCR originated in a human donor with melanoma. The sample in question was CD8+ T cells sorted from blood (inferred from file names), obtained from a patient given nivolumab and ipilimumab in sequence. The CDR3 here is CASSSPWGGGIYEQYF. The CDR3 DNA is TGTGCCAGCAGCTCCCCCTGGGGCGGGGGAATCTACGAGCAGTACTTC.